These 5 T cell receptor beta chains were sequenced from one sample in a study of Ad26.COV2.S vaccination and SARS-CoV-2 variants (dated by TCRdb to the early 2020s). This specimen's treatment or condition label, per the study, means: some 19 received Ad26.COV2.S at low or high dose, single or two shots; five or six received placebo; per-sample allocation not given. Repertoires of vaccine and placebo recipients were sequenced from samples collected on day 63 after the first injection. Receptors were amplified or captured by the immunoSEQ multiplex PCR assay. TCRdb retrieved this table from immuneACCESS and kept in-frame rearrangements only. Not all clones are present; in checked studies, unresolved V genes account for under half, and no reason is known for the remainder. The sample includes a few hundred thousand clones, with 85% to 90% observed a single time. The ten most abundant clones make up 5.5% of the sample.

The input for sequencing was peripheral blood, taken in a trial of Ad26.COV2.S vaccine versus placebo. The receptors stem from a person between 18 and 65 years old who received the Ad26.COV2.S COVID-19 vaccine or a placebo.

The gene calls are TRBV10-3 and TRBJ2-5; 7 bases are a match to TRBD2. In germline, CDR1 is ENHRY, CDR2 SYGVKD. V gave up 4 bases and J gave up 0 bases; unmatched junction bases: 2. CDR3 length: 14 residues. CDR3 DNA sequence: TGTGCCATCAGTGTTGCGGGGGACCAAGAGACCCAGTACTTC. Translated, it gives CAISVAGDQETQYF.

This clone was recorded only once. The rearrangement uses TRBV19 and TRBJ1-3; no clear D. Trimming shortened V by 6 bases and J by 0 bases, and 12 bases separated the two germline ends. Germline V lookup: CDR1 LNHDA, CDR2 SQIVND (reference sequence). The CDR3 is made up of 15 amino acids. The CDR3 DNA reads as TGTGCCAGTAGCCGTACTTCCGTCTCTGGAAACACCATATATTTT. Translating it yields CASSRTSVSGNTIYF. Filled out from reference TRBV19 and TRBJ1-3, the complete variable domain reads DGGITQSPKYLFRKEGQNVTLSCEQNLNHDAMYWYRQDPGQGLRLIYYSQIVNDFQKGDIAEGYSVSREKKESFPLTVTSAQKNPTAFYLCASSRTSVSGNTIYFGEGSWLTVV.

The chain is built from TRBV4-3 and TRBJ2-1; TRBD1 is a possible D gene (9 bases). V lost 0 bases and J 11 bases, leaving 17 bases between the germline ends. CDR3 length: 15 amino acids. CDR1 and CDR2 (germline): LGHNA, YSLEER. DNA for the CDR3: TGCGCCAGCAGCCAAGATAGCGGGACAGGGATACAGCAGTTCTTC. It codes for CASSQDSGTGIQQFF.

The chain carries TRBV2 and TRBJ1-1; 8 bases map to TRBD1. This CDR3 has 16 residues. V lost 5 bases to trimming and J lost 3 bases; unmatched junction nucleotides: 11. CDR1 is SNHLY, CDR2 FYNNEI, per germline. CDR3 sequence: CASSTDRAGGDTEAFF. The CDR3 DNA follows: TGTGCCAGCAGTACGGACAGGGCGGGAGGGGACACTGAAGCTTTCTTT.

The rearrangement uses TRBV5-1 and TRBJ2-2, with D unclear. The CDR3 is made up of 13 amino acids. Germline V gives CDR1 SGHRS, CDR2 YFSETQ. V was trimmed by 6 bases and J by 7 bases, leaving 13 bases between them. The CDR3 is CASIPGPGGELFF. The CDR3 DNA sequence: TGCGCCAGCATCCCCGGGCCGGGCGGGGAGCTGTTTTTT.